This TCR beta chain came from a study of T cell responses to AZD1222 COVID-19 vaccine. This table comes from immunoSEQ multiplex PCR, and its TCRdb copy is limited to in-frame clones, with some not included. The sample carries about 180,000 clones, about 90% recorded once. Per the germline V gene, CDR1 is SGHTA and CDR2 is FQGNSA. CDR3 length: 15 amino acids. V lost 0 bases, J lost 5 bases, and 5 bases stayed unmatched. This TCR was sampled from an adult who received the AZD1222 COVID-19 vaccine. The source was peripheral blood, collected 28 days after the second AZD1222 dose. The chain joins TRBV7-2 to TRBJ1-1, with 8 bases matching TRBD1. CDR3 in amino acids: CASSLAQGARTEAFF. The CDR3 bases are TGTGCCAGCAGCTTAGCGCAGGGGGCGCGGACTGAAGCTTTCTTT.